This T cell receptor beta chain was sequenced during a study of blood T cell repertoires in COVID-19. Background on the study: The study drew acute and convalescent COVID-19 samples from the United States, Italy and Spain.

The germline V gene has CDR1 LGHNA and CDR2 YNFKEQ. With 4 bases removed from V and 2 bases from J, the gap between germline ends came to 12 bases. The CDR3 runs 14 residues. Either two negative PCRs, clearance, or symptom resolution qualified Cohort 3 donors as recovered. In the original analysis: Reference gene primer amplification gave nucleated cell count estimates. Sequencing used immunoSEQ multiplex PCR; TCRdb keeps in-frame clones, though not all of them. D and trimming come from the DNA, and the V and J calls and clone size come from that table. Altogether 300,000 to 400,000 clones are present, roughly 87% being singletons, with the ten largest covering roughly 0.94%.

The chain has TRBV4-2 and TRBJ2-7; D might be TRBD2 (6 bases). This sequence originates from a woman in her twenties or thirties who had recovered from COVID-19. Sequenced sample: PBMCs or T cells enriched from blood (not recorded which). CDR3 DNA sequence: TGTGCCAGCAGCCCCGGGGGTACTCCCTACGAGCAGTACTTC. Protein product: CASSPGGTPYEQYF.